The 26 T cell receptor beta chains below were found in one sample sequenced in a study of graft-versus-host responses after intestinal transplantation. Only in-frame clones appear in the TCRdb table, and some are missing; sequencing was by immunoSEQ multiplex PCR. The profile shows roughly 15,000 clones, 30% to 40% of them singletons. Plating combined roughly 200,000 CFSE-labeled responder cells with roughly 200,000 irradiated, violet-dye-labeled stimulator cells. This specimen was alloreactive CD8+ T cells from a mixed lymphocyte reaction culture, taken before intestinal transplant. The subset denotes: CFSE-low proliferating T cells sorted from roughly six-day pre-transplant mixed lymphocyte reaction (GvH or HvG direction). These receptors were collected from a human patient who received an intestinal transplant.

This clone was observed a handful of times. The rearrangement joins TRBV9 to TRBJ1-3, with D possibly being TRBD1 (5 bases). This CDR3 is 16 amino acids long. V was clipped by 0 bases and J by 0 bases, with 10 bases between them. CDR1 is SGDLS, CDR2 YYNGEE, per germline. CDR3 in DNA: TGTGCCAGCAGCGTAGAAGGGGCCTTCTCTGGAAACACCATATATTTT. Translating gives CASSVEGAFSGNTIYF.

This chain connects TRBV29-1 to TRBJ1-2; D not resolved. The CDR3 runs to 13 residues. V lost 3 bases and J 8 bases, leaving 16 bases between the germline ends. CDR1 and CDR2 from the germline V gene are SQVTM and ANQGSEA. This CDR3 is CSVDHWEGAGYTF. In DNA, the CDR3 is TGCAGCGTTGATCACTGGGAGGGTGCGGGCTACACCTTC.

This chain uses TRBV13 with TRBJ2-7; D is possibly TRBD2 (6 bases). The CDR3 is made up of 16 amino acids. V lost 2 bases and J 3 bases, leaving 17 bases between the germline ends. The germline V gene has CDR1 PRHDT and CDR2 FYEKMQ (reference sequence). DNA for the CDR3: TGTGCCAGCAGCTTATTCGGGGGTCTCATGGGCTACGAGCAGTACTTC. It codes for CASSLFGGLMGYEQYF. Complete variable domain (other parts from reference TRBV13 and TRBJ2-7): AAGVIQSPRHLIKEKRETATLKCYPIPRHDTVYWYQQGPGQDPQFLISFYEKMQSDKGSIPDRFSAQQFSDYHSELNMSSLELGDSALYFCASSLFGGLMGYEQYFGPGTRLTVT.

The chain couples TRBV4-1 to TRBJ2-1; D not certain. CDR1 and CDR2 from the germline V gene are MGHRA and YSYEKL. This CDR3 region has 16 residues. V was clipped by 0 bases and J by 4 bases, with 13 bases between them. CDR3 amino acids: CASSQDKASSYNEQFF. As DNA, the CDR3 is TGCGCCAGCAGCCAAGATAAGGCCTCCAGTTACAATGAGCAGTTCTTC.

This clone was counted a few times. The chain combines TRBV5-4 with TRBJ1-2, with D unclear. The germline V gene has CDR1 SGHNT and CDR2 YYREEE (reference sequence). This CDR3 spans 16 amino acids. The V gene lost 0 bases and the J gene lost 5 bases, with 17 bases spanning the gap. The DNA of the CDR3 is TGTGCCAGCAGCTTGGACGACGGACCTTTAGGATATGGCTACACCTTC. Its protein product is CASSLDDGPLGYGYTF.

Only a few counts were recorded for this clone. The rearrangement links TRBV7-9 to TRBJ1-2; TRBD1 matches 7 bases. Per germline, CDR1 SEHNR and CDR2 FQNEAQ (reference sequence). With V trimmed by 2 bases and J by 4 bases, 4 bases remained unmatched. The length of the CDR3 is 14 residues. The CDR3, as DNA: TGTGCCAGCAGCTTACCCCAGGGGGGCTATGGCTACACCTTC. Amino acid sequence: CASSLPQGGYGYTF.

This clone was counted once. The chain recombines TRBV4-1 with TRBJ2-3; a possible D gene is TRBD1 (6 bases). The V gene's germline CDR1 is MGHRA and CDR2 YSYEKL. CDR3 length: 14 amino acids. V was cut by 4 bases and J by 1 base, with 9 bases left in between. The CDR3 DNA reads TGCGCCAGCAGCCGGGGGCGGGGCACAGATACGCAGTATTTT. Its protein is CASSRGRGTDTQYF.

The chain employs TRBV11-2 and TRBJ2-5, with D perhaps matching TRBD1 or TRBD2 (5 bases each). This CDR3 comprises 16 residues. V was cut by 5 bases and J by 1 base, with 17 bases left in between. Germline V gene sequence: CDR1 SGHAT, CDR2 FQNNGV. The CDR3 DNA sequence: TGTGCCAGCAGCCCCCGGTTTGAGGGGCCCCAAGAGACCCAGTACTTC. Translated, it gives CASSPRFEGPQETQYF.

The V call is TRBV7-9, the J call TRBJ2-7, with TRBD1 identical over 7 bases. After removal of 5 bases from V and 3 bases from J, the junction contained 1 base not matched to a gene. The CDR3 has 12 amino acids. The germline gives CDR1 SEHNR, CDR2 FQNEAQ (reference sequence). In nucleotides, the CDR3 is TGTGCCAGCAGCCGACAGGGCTACGAGCAGTACTTC. Translation: CASSRQGYEQYF.

This rearrangement joins TRBV15 to TRBJ1-1, with 7 bases fitting TRBD1. The CDR3 extends over 16 amino acids. The ends lost 0 bases at V and 1 base at J; junction bases unmatched: 5. Germline-derived CDR1 and CDR2 are LNHNV and YYDKDF (reference sequence). The CDR3 reads CATSRDRGQPNTEAFF. CDR3 bases: TGTGCCACCAGCAGAGATCGGGGACAGCCGAACACTGAAGCTTTCTTT.

This clone was found a few times. The chain employs TRBV6-1 and TRBJ2-1; tentatively, D is TRBD2 (6 bases). V was clipped by 2 bases and J by 0 bases, with 8 bases between them. The CDR3 covers 15 residues. The germline V gene encodes CDR1 MNHNS and CDR2 SASEGT. The CDR3 protein is CASSEPGSSYNEQFF. The CDR3 DNA reads TGTGCCAGCAGTGAACCCGGGAGCTCCTACAATGAGCAGTTCTTC.

V gene TRBV5-1 combines with J gene TRBJ2-3, with unresolved D. Trimming removed 2 bases from V and 3 bases from J, with 13 bases in between. Germline V gene data show CDR1 as SGHRS and CDR2 as YFSETQ. The CDR3 has 15 residues. CDR3 sequence: CASSFGLVATDTQYF. CDR3 DNA: TGCGCCAGCAGCTTTGGTCTGGTAGCAACAGATACGCAGTATTTT. The whole variable domain, filled in from reference TRBV5-1 and TRBJ2-3, reads KAGVTQTPRYLIKTRGQQVTLSCSPISGHRSVSWYQQTPGQGLQFLFEYFSETQRNKGNFPGRFSGRQFSNSRSEMNVSTLELGDSALYLCASSFGLVATDTQYFGPGTRLTVL.

The V gene is TRBV5-6, the J gene TRBJ2-7; D not resolved. V dropped 0 bases and J dropped 9 bases, with 13 bases sitting between them. Germline lookup yields CDR1 SGHDT and CDR2 YYEEEE. The CDR3 covers 13 residues. The CDR3 spells CASSLEAHLGQYF. DNA for the CDR3: TGTGCCAGCAGCTTGGAGGCCCACCTGGGGCAGTACTTC. Full variable domain (outside the CDR3, taken from reference TRBV5-6 and TRBJ2-7): DAGVTQSPTHLIKTRGQQVTLRCSPKSGHDTVSWYQQALGQGPQFIFQYYEEEERQRGNFPDRFSGHQFPNYSSELNVNALLLGDSALYLCASSLEAHLGQYFGPGTRLTVT.

The chain combines TRBV2 with TRBJ1-1; 7 nucleotides agree with TRBD1. Germline V CDR1 and CDR2: SNHLY, FYNNEI. The CDR3 runs to 16 residues. The V and J ends lost 11 bases and 0 bases, in that order; junction bases with no gene match: 15. The CDR3 is CAGASKGRGLNTEAFF. The CDR3 DNA reads as TGTGCCGGCGCCAGTAAGGGGAGGGGGCTGAACACTGAAGCTTTCTTT.

This chain uses TRBV9 with TRBJ1-1; no clear D. V shed 4 bases and J shed 3 bases, with 16 bases lying between them. The V gene's germline CDR1 is SGDLS and CDR2 YYNGEE. This CDR3 is 15 amino acids long. The CDR3 loop reads CASSLGWGRDTEAFF. The CDR3, as DNA: TGTGCCAGCAGCCTCGGGTGGGGAAGAGACACTGAAGCTTTCTTT.

This clone was detected only a few times. The chain recombines TRBV7-9 with TRBJ2-7, with 7 bases fitting TRBD1. This CDR3 has 14 amino acids. V lost 1 base, J lost 2 bases, and 2 bases stayed unmatched. Germline loops: CDR1 SEHNR, CDR2 FQNEAQ (reference sequence). In DNA form, the CDR3 reads TGTGCCAGCAGCTTAGGGGGACAGACCTACGAGCAGTACTTC. Its translation: CASSLGGQTYEQYF.

In this sample, this clone turned up a few times. This chain joins TRBV9 and TRBJ2-3; 8 positions match TRBD2. Germline V CDR1 and CDR2: SGDLS, YYNGEE. V lost 2 bases, J lost 2 bases, and 4 bases stayed unmatched. The CDR3 contains 15 residues. For the CDR3, the DNA is TGTGCCAGCAGCGTCGGCGGGGGGTACACAGATACGCAGTATTTT. This translates into CASSVGGGYTDTQYF. The variable domain in full, completed from reference TRBV9 and TRBJ2-3, reads DSGVTQTPKHLITATGQRVTLRCSPRSGDLSVYWYQQSLDQGLQFLIQYYNGEERAKGNILERFSAQQFPDLHSELNLSSLELGDSALYFCASSVGGGYTDTQYFGPGTRLTVL.

This clone came up a few times. The chain employs TRBV4-1 and TRBJ2-7; perhaps TRBD2 as D (8 bases). V was clipped by 4 bases and J by 7 bases, with 23 bases between them. The CDR3 is 16 residues long. Germline V gives CDR1 MGHRA, CDR2 YSYEKL. The CDR3, as DNA: TGCGCCAGCAGCCTTAGCGGGACAGCGGGGGCCTGGGAGCAGTACTTC. Protein sequence: CASSLSGTAGAWEQYF.

This clone ranks as medium-sized. CDR3 in amino acids: CASGLVTGRDEKLFF. Written as DNA, the CDR3 is TGTGCTAGTGGTTTGGTCACAGGGAGGGATGAAAAACTGTTTTTT. This chain uses TRBV12-5 with TRBJ1-4; the D gene is possibly TRBD1 (6 bases). The ends were cut back, 0 bases at V and 6 bases at J, with 11 bases in the middle. The CDR3 is made up of 15 amino acids. The V gene's germline CDR1 is LGHNT and CDR2 FRNRAP.

The rearrangement links TRBV12-2 to TRBJ2-4. TRBV12-2 is described as a pseudogene. The CDR3 covers 9 residues. The CDR3 is CASRSRLTF. Written as DNA, the CDR3 is TGTGCAAGTCGCTCAAGACTGACATTC.

This clone was counted between two and nine times. The chain uses TRBV6-1 and TRBJ1-6; 10 bases fit TRBD1. Germline lookup yields CDR1 MNHNS and CDR2 SASEGT. Trimming cost V 5 bases and J 6 bases; bases outside gene matches: 4. The CDR3 runs 15 residues. This chain's CDR3 is CASSPGTGANSPLHF. DNA for the CDR3: TGTGCCAGCAGTCCCGGGACAGGGGCTAATTCACCCCTCCACTTT.

The CDR3 here is CASSLGNRPEAFF. Here the CDR3 DNA reads TGTGCCAGCAGCTTAGGCAACAGGCCTGAAGCTTTCTTT. The chain joins TRBV5-4 to TRBJ1-1, with a weak D call TRBD1 (5 bases). Germline lookup yields CDR1 SGHNT and CDR2 YYREEE (reference sequence). CDR3 length: 13 residues. V was shortened by 2 bases and J by 6 bases, with 11 bases between the two germline ends.

This clone has just a few counts. This rearrangement joins TRBV21-1 to TRBJ1-5. TRBV21-1 is noted as a pseudogene. The CDR3 runs 16 residues. The CDR3 is CASSPRGRDPNQPQHF. The CDR3 coding sequence is TGTGCCAGCAGCCCCCGAGGGCGGGATCCCAATCAGCCCCAGCATTTT.

This clone has more than one count but fewer than ten. This sample also contains other DNA sequences that code for the same CDR3. The chain links TRBV27 to TRBJ1-5; the match to TRBD1 covers 8 bases. The germline V gene has CDR1 MNHEY and CDR2 SMNVEV (reference sequence). The trim removed 2 bases at V and 6 bases at J, leaving 3 bases unmatched. CDR3 length: 14 residues. In DNA, the CDR3 is TGTGCCAGCAGTTTAGGACAGGGCGGTCAGCCCCAGCATTTT. Translation: CASSLGQGGQPQHF.

This clone rates as medium-sized (0.01 to 0.1%). The same CDR3 can be traced to other DNA sequences in this sample. V gene TRBV27 combines with J gene TRBJ1-1; D gene unclear. CDR1 is MNHEY, CDR2 SMNVEV, per germline (reference sequence). The V gene lost 8 bases and the J gene lost 1 base, with 5 bases spanning the gap. This CDR3 is built from 11 residues. The CDR3 region has the DNA TGTGCCAGCTTGGGGAACACTGAAGCTTTCTTT. This sequence encodes CASLGNTEAFF.

The chain employs TRBV6-5 and TRBJ2-3; no clear D gene. The germline CDR1 and CDR2 sequences are MNHEY and SVGAGI. CDR3 length equals 11 residues. Deletions cut 6 bases from V and 1 base from J, with 2 bases between. CDR3 in amino acids: CASSRTDTQYF. In nucleotides, the CDR3 is TGTGCCAGCAGCCGCACAGATACGCAGTATTTT.